This T cell receptor beta chain was captured by sequencing in a study of chronic HIV infection and antiretroviral therapy. Using its own MiXCR run on the 5' RACE reads, TCRdb lists one record per CDR3 protein. This repertoire shows more than 40,000 distinct CDR3 sequences, about 18% found once; its top ten account for under 3.5%. The CDR3 has 15 amino acids. CDR1 LGHDT and CDR2 YNNKEL come from the germline V gene (reference sequence). V was pared by 4 bases and J by 6 bases, with 8 bases of the junction left unmatched. The gene calls are TRBV3-1 and TRBJ2-2; 7 nucleotides agree with TRBD2. The sequenced sample consisted of peripheral blood. The receptor's source is an adult who had HIV and had not received antiretroviral therapy, or was an uninfected healthy control (not recorded which). CDR3 sequence: CASSPLTSVAGELFF. The CDR3 DNA reads as TGTGCCAGCAGCCCACTAACTAGCGTCGCCGGGGAGCTGTTTTTT.